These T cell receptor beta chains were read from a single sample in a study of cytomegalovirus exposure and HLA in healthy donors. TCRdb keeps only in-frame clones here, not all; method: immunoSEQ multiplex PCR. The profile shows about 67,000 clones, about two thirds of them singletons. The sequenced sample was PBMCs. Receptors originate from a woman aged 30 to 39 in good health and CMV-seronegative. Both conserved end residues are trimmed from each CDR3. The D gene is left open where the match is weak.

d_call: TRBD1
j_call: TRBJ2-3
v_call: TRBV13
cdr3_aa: ASSSDRGTDTQY

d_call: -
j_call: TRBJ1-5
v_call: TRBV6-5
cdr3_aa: AISDSRRDQPQH

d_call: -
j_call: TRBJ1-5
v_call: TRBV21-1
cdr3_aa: ASSKPDRGGCQPQH

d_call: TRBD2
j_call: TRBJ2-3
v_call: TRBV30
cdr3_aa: AWRLHSGVTDTQY

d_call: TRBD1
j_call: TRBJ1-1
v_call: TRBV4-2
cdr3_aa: ASSQERQGARGTEAF

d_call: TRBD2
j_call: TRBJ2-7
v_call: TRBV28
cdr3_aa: ASSGRVAGHYEQY

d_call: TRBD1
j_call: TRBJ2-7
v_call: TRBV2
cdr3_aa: ASTGDRAEQY

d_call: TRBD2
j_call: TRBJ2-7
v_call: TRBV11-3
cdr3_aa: ASSLEGTSGGAYEQY

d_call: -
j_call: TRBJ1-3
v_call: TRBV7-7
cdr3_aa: ASSPRPAYDRSSGNTIY

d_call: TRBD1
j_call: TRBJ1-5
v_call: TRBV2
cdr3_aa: ASRRQGVDQPQH

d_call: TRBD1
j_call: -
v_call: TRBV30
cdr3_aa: AWSRDRGYEQY

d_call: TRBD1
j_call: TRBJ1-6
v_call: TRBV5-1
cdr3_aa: ASRDIRQGYSPLH

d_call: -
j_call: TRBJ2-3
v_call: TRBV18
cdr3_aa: ASSPSSASTDTQY